Listed below are T cell receptor beta chains from one sample, sequenced in a study of blood T cell repertoires in COVID-19. TCRdb's copy holds only in-frame clones and misses some; the assay was immunoSEQ multiplex PCR. The sample carries 300,000 to 450,000 clones, roughly 90% recorded once. Sequencing was performed on peripheral blood. These receptors were collected from a woman under 40 with COVID-19, enrolled during active disease. Both conserved end residues are part of each CDR3. The D gene is left open where the match is weak. The size entry is marked missing in some rows and otherwise reads once, few, many or a size class.

V: TRBV7-8
size: NA
D: TRBD1
J: TRBJ1-1
DNA: TGTGCCAGCAGCTTAGCCCGAACAGGGGTAGGTGAAGCTTTCTTT
CDR3: CASSLARTGVGEAFF

V: TRBV7-2
size: NA
D: NA
J: TRBJ1-1
DNA: TGTGCCAGCAGCTCGGGGTGGGACACTGAAGCTTTCTTT
CDR3: CASSSGWDTEAFF

V: TRBV28
size: NA
D: TRBD1
J: TRBJ1-3
DNA: TGTGCCAGCAGTTTATTACAGGGGTGGGTGAACACCATATATTTT
CDR3: CASSLLQGWVNTIYF

V: TRBV6-2/TRBV6-3
size: NA
D: TRBD1
J: TRBJ2-3
DNA: TGTGCCAGCAGCCCTAACGCAGGGGGGCAGTATTTT
CDR3: CASSPNAGGQYF

V: TRBV4-1
size: NA
D: NA
J: TRBJ2-1
DNA: TGCGCCAGCAGCCTGCTCGAGGGGGCCTACAATGAGCAGTTCTTC
CDR3: CASSLLEGAYNEQFF

V: TRBV21-1
size: NA
D: NA
J: TRBJ2-1
DNA: TGTGCCAGCAGCAAAGGGAGGTCTAGCCTGAGCTCCTACAATGAGCAGTTCTTC
CDR3: CASSKGRSSLSSYNEQFF

V: TRBV7-2
size: NA
D: TRBD1
J: TRBJ2-2
DNA: TGTGCCAGCAGCGACAGGGTGGCGAACACCGGGGAGCTGTTTTTT
CDR3: CASSDRVANTGELFF

V: TRBV15
size: NA
D: NA
J: TRBJ2-1
DNA: TGTGCCACCAGCAGACGGACAGCTGATCCGTCGGGTGAGCAGTTCTTC
CDR3: CATSRRTADPSGEQFF

V: TRBV19
size: NA
D: TRBD1
J: TRBJ1-1
DNA: TGTGCGTCAGGGACAGGGACTGAAGCTTTCTTT
CDR3: CASGTGTEAFF

V: TRBV7-9
size: NA
D: NA
J: TRBJ1-5
DNA: TGTGCCAGCAGCTTAGGGAGGGTCTCCAATCAGCCCCAGCATTTT
CDR3: CASSLGRVSNQPQHF

V: TRBV10-1
size: few
D: TRBD1
J: TRBJ2-1
DNA: TGCGCCAGCAGTGAGTCGGGACAGGGCTACAATGAGCAGTTCTTC
CDR3: CASSESGQGYNEQFF

V: TRBV6-2/TRBV6-3
size: NA
D: TRBD1
J: TRBJ1-2
DNA: TGTGCCAGCAGTCATACCGTGACAGGGGCAGGCGGTGGCTACACCTTC
CDR3: CASSHTVTGAGGGYTF

V: TRBV4-3
size: NA
D: TRBD2
J: TRBJ2-1
DNA: TGCGCCAGCAGCCAAGGACTAGCGGGAGCCCTCAATGAGCAGTTCTTC
CDR3: CASSQGLAGALNEQFF

V: TRBV3-1/TRBV3-2
size: NA
D: TRBD1
J: TRBJ2-7
DNA: TGTGCCAGCAGCCAAGAGGGACAGCCCTACGAGCAGTACTTC
CDR3: CASSQEGQPYEQYF

V: TRBV10-2
size: NA
D: TRBD2
J: TRBJ2-1
DNA: TGCGCCACCCTCCCTGGGGTACTGGGCGGGAGTGTTACTGAGCAGTTCTTC
CDR3: CATLPGVLGGSVTEQFF

V: TRBV28
size: NA
D: NA
J: TRBJ2-6
DNA: TGTGCCAGCATGAAAACGGCTGGGGCCAACGTCCTGACTTTC
CDR3: CASMKTAGANVLTF

V: TRBV28
size: NA
D: NA
J: TRBJ2-5
DNA: TGTGCCAGCAGTTTGGTCGGGGAAGAGACCCAGTACTTC
CDR3: CASSLVGEETQYF

V: TRBV28
size: NA
D: TRBD1
J: TRBJ2-7
DNA: TGTGCCAGCAGTCCATGGACAGGGAACTCCTACGAGCAGTACTTC
CDR3: CASSPWTGNSYEQYF

V: TRBV10-3
size: NA
D: TRBD2
J: TRBJ2-7
DNA: TGTGCCATCGGGGGGACTAGCGCCCACGAGCAGTACTTC
CDR3: CAIGGTSAHEQYF

V: TRBV18
size: NA
D: NA
J: TRBJ2-1
DNA: TGTGCCAGCTCACCTTCCCGGGGAGACAATGAGCAGTTCTTC
CDR3: CASSPSRGDNEQFF

V: TRBV30
size: NA
D: TRBD2
J: TRBJ2-3
DNA: TGTGCCTGGAGTGTAGGACCCAGCGGGAGGAGAGATACGCAGTATTTT
CDR3: CAWSVGPSGRRDTQYF

V: TRBV6-6
size: NA
D: NA
J: TRBJ2-1
DNA: TGTGCCAGCAGTTCGACTCGACTAGGGGAGGAGTTCTTC
CDR3: CASSSTRLGEEFF

V: TRBV10-3
size: NA
D: NA
J: TRBJ2-7
DNA: TGTGCCATCAGTTTCCGGGGGGCTGGAGAGCAGTACTTC
CDR3: CAISFRGAGEQYF

V: TRBV23-1
size: NA
D: NA
J: TRBJ1-5
DNA: TGCGCCAGCAGTAATTCCCTTGACGGCAGCGATCAGCCCCAGCATTTT
CDR3: CASSNSLDGSDQPQHF

V: TRBV29-1
size: NA
D: NA
J: TRBJ2-2
DNA: TGCAGCGTTGGCCTGTTAGCCCCGACCGGGGAGCTGTTTTTT
CDR3: CSVGLLAPTGELFF

V: TRBV9
size: once
D: TRBD1
J: TRBJ1-2
DNA: TGTGCCAGCAGCGTCCGGACAGGGGGCCATGGCTACACCTTC
CDR3: CASSVRTGGHGYTF

V: TRBV7-6
size: NA
D: NA
J: TRBJ2-5
DNA: TGTGCCAGCAGCTTAGGACTAGTGGGAACAGAGACCCAGTACTTC
CDR3: CASSLGLVGTETQYF

V: TRBV10-3
size: NA
D: NA
J: TRBJ2-7
DNA: TGTGCCATATCCGCGCCTTCCTACGAGCAGTACTTC
CDR3: CAISAPSYEQYF

V: TRBV12-3/TRBV12-4
size: few
D: TRBD1
J: TRBJ1-2
DNA: TGTGCCAGCAATACAGGGGGCCACTATGGCTACACCTTC
CDR3: CASNTGGHYGYTF

V: TRBV19
size: NA
D: NA
J: TRBJ1-2
DNA: TGTGCCAGTAGTCCCCGGGACTTCGCCCATGGCTACACCTTC
CDR3: CASSPRDFAHGYTF

V: TRBV11-2
size: NA
D: NA
J: TRBJ1-2
DNA: TGTGCCAGCAGTCTACTGTCTAACTATGGCTACACCTTC
CDR3: CASSLLSNYGYTF

V: TRBV3-1/TRBV3-2
size: NA
D: NA
J: TRBJ1-2
DNA: TGTGCCAGCAGCCCTCGGCGGACAGACTTTAACTATGGCTACACCTTC
CDR3: CASSPRRTDFNYGYTF

V: TRBV19
size: once
D: TRBD1
J: TRBJ1-4
DNA: TGTGCCAGTAGTAAAGGGACAGGGTACGGTGAAAAACTGTTTTTT
CDR3: CASSKGTGYGEKLFF

V: TRBV28
size: NA
D: TRBD2
J: TRBJ2-3
DNA: TGTGCCAGCAGTTTAGGGGGGGGGATCACAGATACGCAGTATTTT
CDR3: CASSLGGGITDTQYF

V: TRBV27
size: few
D: NA
J: TRBJ2-7
DNA: TGTGCCAGCAGTTTCGGGTTGGGAGGCTACGAGCAGTACTTC
CDR3: CASSFGLGGYEQYF

V: TRBV5-5
size: NA
D: TRBD2
J: TRBJ2-5
DNA: TGTGCCAGCAGCTTAGGGACTACGAGCCAGTACTTC
CDR3: CASSLGTTSQYF

V: TRBV6-2/TRBV6-3
size: NA
D: NA
J: TRBJ1-3
DNA: TGTGCCAGCAGTTACTCGTTTGGCCCGCCTGGAAACACCATATATTTT
CDR3: CASSYSFGPPGNTIYF

V: TRBV15
size: NA
D: NA
J: TRBJ1-1
DNA: TGTGCCACCAGCCCGCGGGCGAACACTGAAGCTTTCTTT
CDR3: CATSPRANTEAFF

V: TRBV27
size: NA
D: NA
J: TRBJ2-1
DNA: TGTGCCAGCCGCCTATCGGGAGGGGGCGCGGTCAATGAGCAGTTCTTC
CDR3: CASRLSGGGAVNEQFF

V: TRBV7-9
size: NA
D: NA
J: TRBJ2-7
DNA: TGTGCCAGCAGCTCAACCCGTATTAGCTCCTACGAGCAGTACTTC
CDR3: CASSSTRISSYEQYF

V: TRBV5-4
size: NA
D: NA
J: TRBJ2-7
DNA: TGTGCCAGCAGCCCCAGGGTCGAGACGGAGCAGTACTTC
CDR3: CASSPRVETEQYF

V: TRBV7-2
size: NA
D: TRBD1
J: TRBJ2-5
DNA: TGTGCCAGCAACGTACAGGGGGCTGGAGAGACCCAGTACTTC
CDR3: CASNVQGAGETQYF

V: TRBV30
size: NA
D: TRBD1
J: TRBJ1-2
DNA: TGTGCCTGGAGTAAGACCGGGACAGGGGCTAACTATGGCTACACCTTC
CDR3: CAWSKTGTGANYGYTF

V: TRBV5-6
size: few
D: NA
J: TRBJ1-6
DNA: TGTGCCAGCAGCTTAACTGGGGGCAGATCCCTCCACTTT
CDR3: CASSLTGGRSLHF

V: TRBV14
size: NA
D: NA
J: TRBJ1-6
DNA: TGTGCCAGCAGCCAAGCGCTTGACAGATTCCATTCACCCCTCCACTTT
CDR3: CASSQALDRFHSPLHF